This entry lists 3 T cell receptor beta chains sequenced from one sample in a study of kidney transplant recipient with SARS-CoV-2 infection. TCRdb re-called the reads with MiXCR, one entry per CDR3 protein. The sample holds approximately 240,000 distinct CDR3 sequences, about 30% seen once. Sequenced material: a blood sample, taken at baseline and between days 110 and 120 from a kidney transplant recipient. The receptors come from a male patient in his 30s who had COVID-19 and was a kidney transplant recipient. The graft donor may have given rise to some T cells.

This clonotype was recorded at least ten times. The chain recombines TRBV30 with TRBJ1-6, with D perhaps TRBD1 (5 bases). Germline V CDR1 and CDR2: GTSNPN, SVGIG (reference sequence). The CDR3 has 13 amino acids. Trimming shortened V by 5 bases and J by 7 bases, and 12 bases separated the two germline ends. This CDR3 reads CAWVGAGNSPLHF. The CDR3, as DNA: TGTGCCTGGGTCGGGGCGGGAAATTCACCCCTCCACTTT.

This clonotype was seen at least ten times. The chain links TRBV18 to TRBJ2-7; D is ambiguous. The CDR3 covers 12 residues. Trimming removed 8 bases at V and 4 bases at J, with 12 bases between. The germline gives CDR1 KGHSH, CDR2 LQKENI. The CDR3 DNA sequence: TGTGCCAGCGCCCCCTCGGGTTACGAGCAGTACTTC. Encoded protein: CASAPSGYEQYF.

Comment on this clonotype: This may come from a read error, since a much larger clone is one base off. The V and J genes are TRBV20-1 and TRBJ2-7; D may be TRBD2 (7 bases). The CDR3 loop spans 13 amino acids. Germline CDR1 DFQATT, CDR2 SNEGSKA (reference sequence). Trimming took 7 bases from V and 0 from J, leaving 13 bases between them. The DNA for the CDR3 is TGCAGTGTTAGGGGGGGCAGCTCCTACGAGCAGTACTTC. This translates into CSVRGGSSYEQYF.